Listed below are T cell receptor beta chains from one sample, sequenced in a study of T-cell reconstitution after alpha-beta-depleted transplantation in children. A single record per CDR3 protein comes from TCRdb applying MiXCR to the PCR reads. This sample has approximately 240,000 distinct CDR3 sequences, with 8.5% to 10% found just once. The sequences come from PBMCs from the stem cell graft donor, collected from the stem cell graft. These receptors came from a human donor who donated a stem cell graft to a child with acute lymphoblastic leukemia. Both conserved end residues are trimmed from each CDR3. The D gene is left open where the match is weak.

J gene: TRBJ2-5
V gene: TRBV10-2
D gene: TRBD1
CDR3 protein: ASRMGQNQETQY

J gene: TRBJ1-2
V gene: TRBV20-1
D gene: NA
CDR3 protein: SARPRRQVYGYT

J gene: TRBJ1-1
V gene: TRBV4-3
D gene: NA
CDR3 protein: ASSQAGEAF

J gene: TRBJ1-4
V gene: TRBV7-8
D gene: NA
CDR3 protein: ASSLGSASTNEKLF

J gene: TRBJ2-7
V gene: TRBV9
D gene: NA
CDR3 protein: ASSANTGIVGEQY

J gene: TRBJ2-5
V gene: TRBV28
D gene: TRBD2
CDR3 protein: ATNVASGGLYQETQY

J gene: TRBJ2-7
V gene: TRBV30
D gene: NA
CDR3 protein: AWSVLYEQY

J gene: TRBJ2-2
V gene: TRBV19
D gene: NA
CDR3 protein: ASTGRAGRELF

J gene: TRBJ2-7
V gene: TRBV29-1
D gene: NA
CDR3 protein: SAELLQTYEQY

J gene: TRBJ2-3
V gene: TRBV7-2
D gene: TRBD1
CDR3 protein: ASSLKKETGGSDTQY

J gene: TRBJ1-4
V gene: TRBV15
D gene: NA
CDR3 protein: ATSRDRGEESNEKLF

J gene: TRBJ2-4
V gene: TRBV20-1
D gene: TRBD2
CDR3 protein: SARGLSGGADIQY

J gene: TRBJ1-1
V gene: TRBV4-1
D gene: TRBD1
CDR3 protein: ASSPGQGINMNTEAF

J gene: TRBJ2-2
V gene: TRBV7-9
D gene: NA
CDR3 protein: ASSFPGLNTGELF

J gene: TRBJ2-5
V gene: TRBV5-1
D gene: NA
CDR3 protein: ASSPYRFAGGGSFRETQY

J gene: TRBJ2-1
V gene: TRBV5-1
D gene: TRBD2
CDR3 protein: ASSPYTSGGAREQF

J gene: TRBJ2-5
V gene: TRBV11-2
D gene: NA
CDR3 protein: ASSLVGNLGRSQETQY

J gene: TRBJ1-5
V gene: TRBV5-4
D gene: NA
CDR3 protein: ASSLDSGNQPQH

J gene: TRBJ2-4
V gene: TRBV6-5
D gene: TRBD2
CDR3 protein: ASSYSPPTAGGQNIQY

J gene: TRBJ2-1
V gene: TRBV7-2
D gene: TRBD2
CDR3 protein: ASSLDFRRGTEQF

J gene: TRBJ2-2
V gene: TRBV7-9
D gene: NA
CDR3 protein: ASSSLAGRTGELF

J gene: TRBJ1-1
V gene: TRBV7-2
D gene: NA
CDR3 protein: ASSQHPNAEAF

J gene: TRBJ1-3
V gene: TRBV12-3/TRBV12-4
D gene: TRBD1
CDR3 protein: ASSLLQGKKVGNTIY

J gene: TRBJ2-3
V gene: TRBV4-2
D gene: NA
CDR3 protein: ASSPSLLRGGTDTQY

J gene: TRBJ1-5
V gene: TRBV20-1
D gene: TRBD1
CDR3 protein: SASQGTGRNQPQH

J gene: TRBJ1-1
V gene: TRBV20-1
D gene: TRBD1
CDR3 protein: SARGLTGANTEAF

J gene: TRBJ2-5
V gene: TRBV6-1
D gene: TRBD1
CDR3 protein: ASLETGRETQY

J gene: TRBJ1-1
V gene: TRBV29-1
D gene: NA
CDR3 protein: SPYHTEAF

J gene: TRBJ2-2
V gene: TRBV3-1
D gene: TRBD1
CDR3 protein: ASSHVGTGANTGELF

J gene: TRBJ2-2
V gene: TRBV9
D gene: NA
CDR3 protein: ASSPAGGQNTGELF

J gene: TRBJ1-2
V gene: TRBV5-1
D gene: NA
CDR3 protein: ASRSSTDYGYT

J gene: TRBJ1-1
V gene: TRBV4-3
D gene: NA
CDR3 protein: ASRQGGPGTEAF

J gene: TRBJ2-3
V gene: TRBV5-1
D gene: TRBD1
CDR3 protein: ASSLAGQGTDTQY

J gene: TRBJ1-2
V gene: TRBV15
D gene: NA
CDR3 protein: ATSRAVLEGYGYT

J gene: TRBJ2-7
V gene: TRBV4-1
D gene: NA
CDR3 protein: ASSQDPILPQNGY

J gene: TRBJ1-5
V gene: TRBV5-5
D gene: NA
CDR3 protein: ASSQAGDIQPQH

J gene: TRBJ2-2
V gene: TRBV12-3/TRBV12-4
D gene: NA
CDR3 protein: ASSLRTPNTGELF

J gene: TRBJ2-7
V gene: TRBV9
D gene: TRBD1
CDR3 protein: ASSVRDRTYEQY

J gene: TRBJ1-5
V gene: TRBV6-2/TRBV6-3
D gene: NA
CDR3 protein: ASSYSGIAPSNQPQH

J gene: TRBJ2-2
V gene: TRBV25-1
D gene: TRBD2
CDR3 protein: ASSELTSGGPNTGELF

J gene: TRBJ1-1
V gene: TRBV10-1
D gene: NA
CDR3 protein: ASSGSRALNTEAF